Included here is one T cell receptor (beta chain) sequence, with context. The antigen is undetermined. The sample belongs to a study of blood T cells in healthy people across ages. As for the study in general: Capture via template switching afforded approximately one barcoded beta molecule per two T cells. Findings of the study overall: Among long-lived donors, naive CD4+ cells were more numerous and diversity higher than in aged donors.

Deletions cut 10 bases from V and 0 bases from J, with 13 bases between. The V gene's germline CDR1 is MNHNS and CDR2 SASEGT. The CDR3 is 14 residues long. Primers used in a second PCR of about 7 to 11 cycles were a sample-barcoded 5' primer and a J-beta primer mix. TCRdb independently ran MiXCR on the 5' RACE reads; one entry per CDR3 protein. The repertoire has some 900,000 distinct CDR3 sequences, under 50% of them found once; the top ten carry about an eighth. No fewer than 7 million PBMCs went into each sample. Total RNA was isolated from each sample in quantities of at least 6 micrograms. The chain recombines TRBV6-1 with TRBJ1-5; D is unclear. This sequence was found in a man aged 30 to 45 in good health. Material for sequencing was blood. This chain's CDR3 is CATLDGHSNQPQHF. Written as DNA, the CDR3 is TGTGCCACCTTGGACGGTCATAGCAATCAGCCCCAGCATTTT.